Listed here are 28 T cell receptor beta chains from one sample, sequenced in a study of blood T cells in healthy people across ages. A J-beta primer mix and a sample-barcoded 5' primer were used in a second PCR of about 7 to 12 cycles. Each CDR3 protein gets one entry after TCRdb re-called the 5' RACE reads with MiXCR. The data show some 640,000 distinct CDR3 sequences, with about 28% seen just once and more than 15% held by the top ten. The sequencing sample was made of blood. These TCRs come from a woman of 80 years or more in good health.

Turning to this clonotype: A much larger clone differs from this one at a single base, so this may be a read error. The chain combines TRBV3-1 with TRBJ2-1; no definite D call. Per germline, CDR1 LGHDT and CDR2 YNNKEL (reference sequence). This CDR3 is 11 amino acids long. The CDR3 region has the DNA TGTGCCAGCAGCCAACTTAATGAGCGGTTCTTC. Its protein product is CASSQLNERFF.

This clonotype was detected ten times or more. The chain carries TRBV20-1 and TRBJ2-1; D not certain. Trimming left V 5 bases short and J 9 bases short, with 8 bases between. There are 10 residues in the CDR3. CDR1 is DFQATT, CDR2 SNEGSKA, per germline (reference sequence). The CDR3 nucleotides are TGCAGTGCTGGATTGGCTGAGCAGTTCTTC. As protein: CSAGLAEQFF.

The CDR3 sequence is CASSHPLGRGGLNEQYF. The CDR3 DNA reads TGTGCCAGCAGCCACCCTCTAGGGCGGGGGGGCCTTAATGAGCAGTACTTC. This chain joins TRBV3-1 and TRBJ2-1; 9 nucleotides match TRBD2. The J call may be in error: the DNA end matches TRBJ2-7 better. Germline CDR1 reads LGHDT; CDR2 reads YNNKEL (reference sequence). The CDR3 spans 17 residues.

This clonotype occurred once. This chain links TRBV7-3 with TRBJ2-7; 8 bases fit TRBD1. The better agreement between TRBJ2-5 and the DNA end casts doubt on the J call. CDR1 is SGHTA, CDR2 FQGTGA, per germline. The CDR3 length is 16 residues. CDR3: CASSLRGPGGGETQYF. DNA of the CDR3: TGTGCCAGCAGCTTAAGAGGTCCAGGGGGCGGCGAGACCCAGTACTTC.

This clonotype has ten or more counts. V and J are TRBV30 and TRBJ1-1; D might be TRBD1 (6 bases). This CDR3 is built from 15 residues. V was trimmed by 7 bases and J by 3 bases, leaving 21 bases between them. Germline V gene data show CDR1 as GTSNPN and CDR2 as SVGIG (reference sequence). The CDR3 is CASKEARNRDTEAFF. DNA for the CDR3: TGTGCCTCCAAAGAGGCCAGGAACAGGGACACTGAAGCTTTCTTT. The full variable domain, rest sourced from reference TRBV30 and TRBJ1-1, is SQTIHQWPATLVQPVGSPLSLECTVEGTSNPNLYWYRQAAGRGLQLLFYSVGIGQISSEVPQNLSASRPQDRQFILSSKKLLLSDSGFYLCASKEARNRDTEAFFGQGTRLTVV.

The CDR3 protein is CSASLGQDYNEQFF. As DNA, the CDR3 is TGCAGTGCTAGTCTCGGGCAGGACTACAATGAGCAGTTCTTC. The chain is built from TRBV20-1 and TRBJ2-1; D gene unclear. CDR1 DFQATT and CDR2 SNEGSKA come from the germline V gene (reference sequence). The CDR3 contains 14 residues. V was shortened by 3 bases and J by 3 bases, with 12 bases between the two germline ends.

This clonotype has ten or more counts. The rearrangement links TRBV6-2 or TRBV6-3 to TRBJ2-6; weak D call: TRBD2 (6 bases). CDR1 is MNHEY, CDR2 SVGEGT, per germline. The germline V and J ends were trimmed by 8 bases and 0 bases, with 11 bases remaining between them. The CDR3 consists of 15 residues. CDR3: CASLSGGSGANVLTF. In nucleotides, the CDR3 is TGTGCCAGCCTTTCCGGGGGCTCTGGGGCCAACGTCCTGACTTTC.

Many counts were recorded for this clonotype. The V gene is TRBV6-1, the J gene TRBJ2-5, with D possibly TRBD1 on 6 matching bases. CDR3 size: 13 residues. Trimming took off 4 bases at V and 4 bases at J, with 10 bases between the two ends. The germline V gene has CDR1 MNHNS and CDR2 SASEGT. DNA of the CDR3: TGTGCCAGCAGTGGGACAGCTAGAGAGACCCAGTACTTC. As protein: CASSGTARETQYF.

In the case of this clonotype: This clone may be a read error of a much larger clone one base away. The rearrangement joins TRBV7-9 to TRBJ2-7; no firm D call. This CDR3 is built from 13 residues. Germline V gene data show CDR1 as SEHNR and CDR2 as FQNEAQ (reference sequence). The DNA for the CDR3 is TGTGCCAACAGCTTACCTCCCTCCTACGAGCAGTACTTC. Translating gives CANSLPPSYEQYF.

In this sample, this clonotype turned up a few times. CDR3 coding DNA: TGTGCCAGCAGCGCCTCTAGGACTAGCGGGGGCACCTACGAGCAGTACTTC. Protein sequence: CASSASRTSGGTYEQYF. The rearrangement uses TRBV7-2 and TRBJ2-7; 13 bases line up with TRBD2. The ends lost 5 bases at V and 2 bases at J; junction bases unmatched: 9. This CDR3 contains 17 residues. The germline V gene encodes CDR1 SGHTA and CDR2 FQGNSA.

This clonotype was observed at least ten times. The chain employs TRBV6-1 and TRBJ1-5; D is perhaps TRBD1 (6 bases). V was pared by 3 bases and J by 7 bases, with 16 bases between. CDR3 length equals 15 residues. CDR1 is MNHNS, CDR2 SASEGT, per germline. The CDR3 sequence: CASSDAVGGRQPQHF. Written as DNA, the CDR3 is TGTGCCAGCAGTGACGCGGTCGGGGGCAGACAGCCCCAGCATTTT.

This clonotype was seen at least ten times. The V gene is TRBV6-5, the J gene TRBJ1-6, with D unresolved. The V end lost 4 bases, the J end lost 8 bases, and 12 bases lay between the germline ends. Germline loops: CDR1 MNHEY, CDR2 SVGAGI. The CDR3 runs 14 residues. The CDR3 DNA sequence: TGTGCCAGCAGTTCTCCCGACCGCTATTCACCCCTCCACTTT. Protein sequence: CASSSPDRYSPLHF.

As to this clonotype: One base away lies a much larger clone, so this may be a sequencing read error. The CDR3 region is CASSDVRGQGSYEQYF. CDR3 nucleotide sequence: TGTGCCAGCAGTGATGTTCGGGGACAGGGGTCGTACGAGCAGTACTTC. The chain has TRBV6-1 and TRBJ2-7; 10 nucleotides line up with TRBD1. This CDR3 spans 16 amino acids. The germline CDR1 and CDR2 sequences are MNHNS and SASEGT. V lost 3 bases, J lost 4 bases, and 9 bases stayed unmatched.

The chain links TRBV30 to TRBJ1-2; possible D gene TRBD1, 6 bases. Germline CDR1 and CDR2: GTSNPN and SVGIG (reference sequence). This CDR3 comprises 15 residues. With 3 bases removed from V and 0 bases from J, the gap between germline ends came to 14 bases. The CDR3 sequence: CAWRETGRTNYGYTF. The CDR3 region has the DNA TGTGCCTGGAGAGAGACAGGACGAACTAACTATGGCTACACCTTC.

In this sample, this clonotype turned up a few times. The chain employs TRBV6-1 and TRBJ1-2, with D uncertain. Per the germline V gene, CDR1 is MNHNS and CDR2 is SASEGT. The CDR3 is made up of 17 amino acids. The V end was cut by 2 bases, the J end by 6 bases, with 22 bases between. The CDR3 reads CASSEPAGGSGSNGYTF. CDR3 sequence (DNA): TGTGCCAGCAGTGAACCCGCGGGAGGCTCCGGGTCTAATGGCTACACCTTC.

This clonotype has a count of ten or more. This chain connects TRBV12-3 or TRBV12-4 to TRBJ2-2, with 13 bases identical to TRBD2. The CDR3 length is 17 residues. V lost 0 bases to trimming and J lost 5 bases; unmatched junction nucleotides: 3. The CDR3 loop is CASSLALLAGGTGELFF. CDR3 sequence (DNA): TGTGCCAGCAGTTTAGCGCTACTAGCGGGGGGGACCGGGGAGCTGTTTTTT.

The J gene is TRBJ2-2, the V gene TRBV25-1, with 10 nucleotides matching TRBD1. Germline V gene data show CDR1 as MGHDK and CDR2 as SYGVNS. The CDR3 is 15 amino acids. V lost 4 bases to trimming and J lost 5 bases; unmatched junction nucleotides: 4. CDR3 nucleotide sequence: TGTGCCAGCAGTGGACAGGGGGCGAGGACCGGGGAGCTGTTTTTT. Protein product: CASSGQGARTGELFF. Based on the CDR3 plus reference TRBV25-1 and TRBJ2-2, the full variable domain is EADIYQTPRYLVIGTGKKITLECSQTMGHDKMYWYQQDPGMELHLIHYSYGVNSTEKGDLSSESTVSRIRTEHFPLTLESARPSHTSQYLCASSGQGARTGELFFGEGSRLTVL.

Regarding this clonotype: This sequence may be a read error, since a much larger clone differs from it by one base. The V and J genes are TRBV10-3 and TRBJ2-3; 9 bases line up with TRBD2. Germline-derived CDR1 and CDR2 are ENHRY and SYGVKD. The CDR3 sequence is 13 residues long. With V trimmed by 6 bases and J by 4 bases, 2 bases remained unmatched. The CDR3 loop reads CAIRGLAADTQYF. CDR3 nucleotides: TGTGCCATCAGGGGACTAGCCGCAGATACGCAGTATTTT.

The J gene is TRBJ2-1, the V gene TRBV7-8; D uncertain. The V end was cut by 1 base, the J end by 3 bases, with 16 bases between. The germline CDR1 and CDR2 sequences are SGHVS and FQNEAQ. CDR3 length: 17 residues. CDR3 DNA sequence: TGTGCCAGCAGCTTAGAAACCCCAGTGGTGAGCTACAATGAGCAGTTCTTC. Protein sequence: CASSLETPVVSYNEQFF.

This clonotype has only a few counts. The genes are TRBV29-1 and TRBJ2-2; 10 bases match TRBD1. Trimming cost V 6 bases and J 6 bases; bases outside gene matches: 10. CDR1 and CDR2 (germline): SQVTM, ANQGSEA. The CDR3 is made up of 15 amino acids. In nucleotides, the CDR3 is TGCAGCGTGACAGGGGGCGTAGGATTGGCCGGGGAGCTGTTTTTT. Its protein product is CSVTGGVGLAGELFF.

Points on this clonotype: It may be a read error: a sequence one base away is much more abundant. This rearrangement joins TRBV10-3 to TRBJ2-1; D gene unclear. The J call may be in error: the DNA end matches TRBJ2-7 better. CDR1 and CDR2 from the germline V gene are ENHRY and SYGVKD. The CDR3 loop spans 13 amino acids. CDR3 amino acids: CAISGSRYNEQYF. The CDR3 region has the DNA TGTGCCATCAGTGGCTCTAGATACAATGAGCAGTACTTC.

The genes are TRBV3-1 and TRBJ1-1; D is possibly TRBD1 (5 bases). Germline loops: CDR1 LGHDT, CDR2 YNNKEL (reference sequence). V was trimmed by 4 bases and J by 2 bases, leaving 11 bases between them. This CDR3 has 14 amino acids. This chain's CDR3 is CASSLRDSNTEAFF. CDR3 nucleotides: TGTGCCAGCAGCCTTCGGGACTCAAACACTGAAGCTTTCTTT.

CDR3 DNA: TGTGCCAGCAGCGCTCCCTCAGGGGGCTTGGGAAAACTGTTTTTT. This encodes CASSAPSGGLGKLFF. This chain links TRBV7-9 with TRBJ1-4; 8 nucleotides agree with TRBD1. Germline V CDR1 and CDR2: SEHNR, FQNEAQ (reference sequence). Trimming cost V 5 bases and J 10 bases; bases outside gene matches: 12. This CDR3 is built from 15 residues.

As to this clonotype: This could be a read error, since a much larger clone is one nucleotide away. This chain uses TRBV7-2 with TRBJ2-7; D might be TRBD1 (6 bases). Germline V gene lookup returns CDR1 SGHTA and CDR2 FQGNSA. The CDR3 is made up of 17 amino acids. V lost 2 bases, J lost 7 bases, and 24 bases lay in between. As DNA, the CDR3 is TGTGCCAGCAGCTTATTCCAAACCGCCCGTCGGGACAATGAGCAGTACTTC. Translated: CASSLFQTARRDNEQYF.

The table lists this clonotype with many counts. The chain joins TRBV29-1 to TRBJ2-2, with D tentatively TRBD2 (5 bases). Trimming removed 6 bases at V and 7 bases at J, with 18 bases between. CDR1 is SQVTM, CDR2 ANQGSEA, per germline. This CDR3 spans 14 amino acids. The CDR3 loop is CSVSAGPTNGELFF. For the CDR3, the DNA is TGCAGCGTCTCGGCGGGCCCAACAAACGGGGAGCTGTTTTTT.

Many counts were recorded for this clonotype. The chain's CDR3 is CASSTSGRGVQQFF. As DNA, the CDR3 is TGTGCCAGCAGCACCTCGGGGAGGGGAGTTCAGCAGTTCTTC. V usage is TRBV7-3 and J usage is TRBJ2-1, with TRBD2 identical over 7 bases. V was clipped by 5 bases and J by 11 bases; unmatched bases: 12. Germline CDR1 reads SGHTA; CDR2 reads FQGTGA. The CDR3 has 14 amino acids.

This clonotype was observed a few times. A read error may be the cause here, since a much bigger clone is one base away. The chain carries TRBV4-3 and TRBJ1-2, with D unclear. Germline loops: CDR1 LGHNA, CDR2 YSLEER. This CDR3 region has 16 residues. The CDR3 region is CVSSQDGAGAGYGYTF. The CDR3 DNA reads as TGCGTCAGCAGCCAAGATGGAGCGGGCGCGGGTTATGGCTACACCTTC.

The V gene is TRBV7-2, the J gene TRBJ2-3, with 14 bases matching TRBD2. The CDR3 runs to 17 residues. Germline CDR1 and CDR2: SGHTA and FQGNSA. V trimming: 5 bases; J trimming: 4 bases; junction bases outside the gene matches: 8. The CDR3 DNA is TGTGCCAGCAGCGGGACTAGCGGGGGTTGGGAGGCAGATACGCAGTATTTT. Protein sequence: CASSGTSGGWEADTQYF.